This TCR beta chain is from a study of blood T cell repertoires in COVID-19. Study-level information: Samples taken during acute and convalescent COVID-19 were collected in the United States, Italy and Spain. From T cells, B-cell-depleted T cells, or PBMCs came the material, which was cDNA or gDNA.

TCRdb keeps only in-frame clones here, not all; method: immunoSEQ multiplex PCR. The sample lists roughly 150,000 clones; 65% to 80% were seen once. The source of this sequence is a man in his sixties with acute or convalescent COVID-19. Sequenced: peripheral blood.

This CDR3 is CASSLRRDSYEQYF. CDR3 in DNA: TGTGCCAGCAGTTTGCGACGGGACAGCTACGAGCAGTACTTC. The chain is built from TRBV6-5 and TRBJ2-7, with 7 bases identical to TRBD1. The junction had 6 bases not matched to a gene; V was cut back by 4 bases and J by 3 bases. The CDR3 spans 14 residues. Germline CDR1 reads MNHEY; CDR2 reads SVGAGI.